The 25 T cell receptor beta chains reported below all come from one sample, sequenced in a study of beta chain features in type 1 diabetes. Notes on the study in general: People with Type 1 diabetes carried modestly yet significantly shorter TCRB CDR3s in all four CD4+ subsets.

Their cognate antigens are unknown. Expressed TCRB transcripts were sequenced because the isolated RNA had all been reverse transcribed beforehand. Measured with immunoSEQ multiplex PCR; TCRdb has only the in-frame clones, and not every one. The sample yields 600,000 to 700,000 clones, around an eighth seen once. The sequenced material came from naive CD4+ T cells from blood. The receptors stem from a man aged 25-40 years with type 1 diabetes.

This clone was counted only a few times. The rearrangement uses TRBV14 and TRBJ2-7; D possibly matches TRBD1 or TRBD2 (5 bases each). The germline V and J ends were trimmed by 4 bases and 1 base, with 17 bases remaining between them. The CDR3 is made up of 16 amino acids. Germline V gene lookup returns CDR1 SGHDN and CDR2 FVKESK. In DNA form, the CDR3 reads TGTGCCAGCAGCCGGCCCCGGGGCGAGGGATCCTACGAGCAGTACTTC. Translating gives CASSRPRGEGSYEQYF.

The V and J genes are TRBV7-3 and TRBJ2-7; 9 nucleotides agree with TRBD1. CDR3 length: 15 amino acids. Losses at the gene ends were 5 bases for V and 6 bases for J; bases not matched to a gene: 11. Germline V gene lookup returns CDR1 SGHTA and CDR2 FQGTGA. The CDR3 loop is CASSPQGQGWGEQYF. Here the CDR3 DNA reads TGTGCCAGCAGCCCCCAGGGACAGGGTTGGGGCGAGCAGTACTTC.

This clone came up a few times. The chain combines TRBV5-1 with TRBJ2-1; 10 nucleotides match TRBD1. Germline CDR1 reads SGHRS; CDR2 reads YFSETQ. The trim removed 4 bases at V and 10 bases at J, leaving 5 bases unmatched. The CDR3 runs 13 residues. The CDR3 region is CASSPTGGREQFF. CDR3 in DNA: TGCGCCAGCAGCCCGACAGGGGGCAGAGAGCAGTTCTTC.

In this sample, this clone turned up a few times. J is TRBJ2-7 and V is TRBV18; D is possibly TRBD1 (6 bases). The V gene's germline CDR1 is KGHSH and CDR2 LQKENI. V was pared by 6 bases and J by 5 bases, with 14 bases between. The CDR3 consists of 13 residues. The CDR3 reads CASSTARGDEQYF. The CDR3 coding sequence is TGTGCCAGCTCGACCGCCAGGGGTGACGAGCAGTACTTC.

The chain couples TRBV30 to TRBJ1-6; D is ambiguous. Germline V gene sequence: CDR1 GTSNPN, CDR2 SVGIG (reference sequence). There are 14 residues in the CDR3. V dropped 3 bases and J dropped 0 bases, with 6 bases sitting between them. CDR3 sequence reads: CAWRGLSYNSPLHF. The CDR3 nucleotides read TGTGCCTGGAGAGGGCTCTCCTATAATTCACCCCTCCACTTT.

This clone was seen only a few times. The rearrangement joins TRBV2 to TRBJ2-5; D might be TRBD1 (6 bases). From germline, CDR1 is SNHLY and CDR2 FYNNEI. V was clipped by 9 bases and J by 1 base, with 9 bases between them. The CDR3 has 12 amino acids. The CDR3 bases are TGTGCCAGTGGGGGCTCCCAAGAGACCCAGTACTTC. The encoded protein is CASGGSQETQYF.

This clone has more than one count but fewer than ten. The chain carries TRBV28 and TRBJ1-1; 8 bases fit TRBD1. This CDR3 contains 12 residues. After removal of 3 bases from V and 12 bases from J, the junction contained 6 bases not matched to a gene. CDR1 and CDR2 (germline): MDHEN, SYDVKM. CDR3 residues: CASSFYDRGTFF. The CDR3 nucleotides are TGTGCCAGCAGTTTCTACGACAGGGGCACTTTCTTT.

The DNA of the CDR3 is TGTGCCAGCAGTGAAGATGCGGTGTACACTGAAGCTTTCTTT. Its translation: CASSEDAVYTEAFF. This rearrangement joins TRBV2 to TRBJ1-1, with no clear D. V was pared by 1 base and J by 3 bases, with 9 bases between. This CDR3 is 14 amino acids long. Looked up from germline, CDR1 is SNHLY and CDR2 is FYNNEI.

This clone occurred a few times. The J gene is TRBJ2-5, the V gene TRBV5-4; TRBD2 matches 9 bases. V was clipped by 1 base and J by 3 bases; unmatched bases: 4. The CDR3 loop spans 15 amino acids. CDR1 and CDR2 (germline): SGHNT, YYREEE (reference sequence). CDR3 amino acids: CASSLRGGAKETQYF. The CDR3, as DNA: TGTGCCAGCAGCTTGCGCGGGGGGGCTAAAGAGACCCAGTACTTC.

The chain has TRBV9 and TRBJ1-3, with D possibly being TRBD1 (5 bases). In germline, CDR1 is SGDLS, CDR2 YYNGEE. The germline V and J ends were trimmed by 1 base and 4 bases, with 12 bases remaining between them. CDR3 length equals 15 residues. The DNA for the CDR3 is TGTGCCAGCAGCGTACAGGGCTCGGGAGGAAACACCATATATTTT. Its translation: CASSVQGSGGNTIYF. The full variable domain, its missing parts supplied by reference TRBV9 and TRBJ1-3, is DSGVTQTPKHLITATGQRVTLRCSPRSGDLSVYWYQQSLDQGLQFLIQYYNGEERAKGNILERFSAQQFPDLHSELNLSSLELGDSALYFCASSVQGSGGNTIYFGEGSWLTVV.

The genes are TRBV29-1 and TRBJ2-7; D call uncertain. V lost 6 bases to trimming and J lost 2 bases, with 11 bases between them. The germline gives CDR1 SQVTM, CDR2 ANQGSEA. The length of the CDR3 is 12 residues. The CDR3 DNA reads TGCAGCGTAACCGGGCCCCCCTACGAGCAGTACTTC. Amino acids: CSVTGPPYEQYF.

The chain joins TRBV9 to TRBJ1-1, with D hard to call. Trimming left V 4 bases short and J 4 bases short, with 14 bases between. This CDR3 has 14 amino acids. CDR1 is SGDLS and CDR2 is YYNGEE in the germline V gene. CDR3 loop: CASSLQEGRTEAFF. Here the CDR3 DNA reads TGTGCCAGCAGCCTCCAAGAAGGCCGCACTGAAGCTTTCTTT.

The sample holds a few counts of this clone. The genes are TRBV9 and TRBJ2-4; possibly TRBD2 for D (6 bases). The CDR3 runs to 15 residues. Per the germline V gene, CDR1 is SGDLS and CDR2 is YYNGEE. Trimming removed 0 bases from V and 3 bases from J, with 10 bases in between. CDR3 region: CASSVVGGGKNIQYF. In DNA form, the CDR3 reads TGTGCCAGCAGCGTAGTCGGGGGTGGCAAAAACATTCAGTACTTC.

This clone was seen a few times. V usage is TRBV28 and J usage is TRBJ1-5, with 9 nucleotides matching TRBD1. This CDR3 region has 13 residues. Germline CDR1 MDHEN, CDR2 SYDVKM. Unmatched junction bases numbered 3, after V lost 6 bases and J lost 6 bases. CDR3 region: CASRTGGGQPQHF. DNA of the CDR3: TGTGCCAGCAGGACAGGGGGAGGTCAGCCCCAGCATTTT.

The chain employs TRBV9 and TRBJ1-1; a weak D match, TRBD1 (6 bases). Germline-derived CDR1 and CDR2 are SGDLS and YYNGEE. The CDR3 contains 18 residues. V was clipped by 3 bases and J by 3 bases, with 24 bases between them. For the CDR3, the DNA is TGTGCCAGCAGCGGCGGAGGATACGGGGGCCCTTTGGACACTGAAGCTTTCTTT. This translates into CASSGGGYGGPLDTEAFF.

This clone was observed a few times. The chain recombines TRBV6-6 with TRBJ1-5, with D unresolved. With 6 bases removed from V and 4 bases from J, the gap between germline ends came to 13 bases. The CDR3 totals 14 residues. Per the germline V gene, CDR1 is MNHNY and CDR2 is SVGAGI (reference sequence). CDR3 loop: CASSNRLTNQPQHF. The CDR3 DNA sequence: TGTGCCAGCAGCAACCGACTGACTAATCAGCCCCAGCATTTT.

The genes are TRBV6-5 and TRBJ1-4; TRBD1 aligns across 9 bases. The V gene's germline CDR1 is MNHEY and CDR2 SVGAGI. V lost 6 bases and J lost 5; bases outside the gene matches: 4. The CDR3 has 14 residues. CDR3: CASSWDRANEKLFF. In DNA form, the CDR3 reads TGTGCCAGCAGCTGGGACAGGGCCAATGAAAAACTGTTTTTT.

In this sample, this clone turned up a few times. The chain is built from TRBV19 and TRBJ1-2; 7 bases are shared with TRBD1. From germline, CDR1 is LNHDA and CDR2 SQIVND (reference sequence). After removal of 4 bases from V and 7 bases from J, the junction contained 9 bases not matched to a gene. The CDR3 is made up of 14 amino acids. CDR3 in amino acids: CASSTRQGAAGYTF. DNA of the CDR3: TGTGCCAGTAGTACCAGACAGGGTGCGGCTGGCTACACCTTC.

This clone was seen only a few times. V usage is TRBV6-6 and J usage is TRBJ2-7; 7 nucleotides match TRBD1. The length of the CDR3 is 16 residues. Germline assignment: CDR1 MNHNY and CDR2 SVGAGI (reference sequence). The V segment lost 4 bases and the J segment 0 bases; nucleotides outside the gene matches: 9. CDR3 bases: TGTGCCAGCAGTTCATCTTCGACAGGGAGCTCCTACGAGCAGTACTTC. Translation gives CASSSSSTGSSYEQYF.

The table lists this clone with a few counts. This chain uses TRBV6-5 with TRBJ2-3, with a tentative D call TRBD1 (5 bases). This CDR3 contains 13 residues. Trimming removed 6 bases at V and 1 base at J, with 8 bases between. Per the germline V gene, CDR1 is MNHEY and CDR2 is SVGAGI. CDR3 sequence (DNA): TGTGCCAGCAGACCGACAGGCACAGATACGCAGTATTTT. Residues: CASRPTGTDTQYF.

This clone turned up a few times. The chain is built from TRBV7-7 and TRBJ2-7; D might be TRBD1 (5 bases). The CDR3 runs to 13 residues. Trimming shortened V by 5 bases and J by 0 bases, and 8 bases separated the two germline ends. Per germline, CDR1 SSHAT and CDR2 FNYEAQ (reference sequence). CDR3 loop: CASSARDSYEQYF. In DNA, the CDR3 is TGTGCCAGCAGCGCCAGGGACTCCTACGAGCAGTACTTC.

This clone was picked up a small number of times. The V gene is TRBV28, the J gene TRBJ1-5, with a tentative D call TRBD1 (5 bases). The CDR3 runs 15 residues. Germline V lookup: CDR1 MDHEN, CDR2 SYDVKM. Trimming shortened V by 3 bases and J by 5 bases, and 14 bases separated the two germline ends. The DNA of the CDR3 is TGTGCCAGCAGTTTCCACCAGGGACCCGATCAGCCCCAGCATTTT. Translation: CASSFHQGPDQPQHF.

The V call is TRBV11-2, the J call TRBJ1-6, with TRBD1 as a possible D gene (5 bases). Germline assignment: CDR1 SGHAT and CDR2 FQNNGV. The V end lost 5 bases, the J end lost 7 bases, and 18 bases lay between the germline ends. The CDR3 extends over 16 amino acids. In DNA, the CDR3 is TGTGCCAGCAGCATGACAGTGCGGGTGAAAAATTCACCCCTCCACTTT. Translated, it gives CASSMTVRVKNSPLHF.

This chain links TRBV6-4 with TRBJ2-1, with D tentatively TRBD1 (6 bases). This CDR3 region has 14 residues. Trimming took 9 bases from V and 4 from J, leaving 16 bases between them. Germline CDR1 and CDR2: MRHNA and SNTAGT. CDR3 residues: CASFPQGFYNEQFF. Here the CDR3 DNA reads TGTGCCAGTTTCCCGCAGGGGTTTTACAATGAGCAGTTCTTC.

The rearrangement joins TRBV4-2 to TRBJ2-3; no clear D. CDR3 length: 15 residues. Germline V gene data show CDR1 as LGHNA and CDR2 as YNFKEQ. Trimming removed 0 bases at V and 6 bases at J, with 13 bases between. The CDR3 spells CASSQEEDSLDTQYF. For the CDR3, the DNA is TGTGCCAGCAGCCAAGAAGAGGATAGTTTGGATACGCAGTATTTT.